Described below is a single T cell receptor beta chain sequence and its context. Its antigen is as yet unknown. TCRdb re-analysed the reads in MiXCR, keeping a single row per CDR3 protein. This table holds 300,000 to 400,000 distinct CDR3 sequences, 29% found once. The sample belongs to a study of T cell repertoires in cytomegalovirus infection. The CDR3 covers 17 residues. Trimming took 5 bases from V and 6 from J; bases not matched to a gene: 15. Germline values: CDR1 LNHDA, CDR2 SQIVND (reference sequence). The rearrangement links TRBV19 to TRBJ1-2; 10 bases match TRBD1. The receptor was derived from a human donor in good health (CMV status not recorded). Some clones in this sample may be carry-over from other donors' samples. This specimen consisted of cultured PBMCs, obtained from culture after CMV antigen stimulation. This CDR3 is CASSPQIPGQGLDGYTF. In nucleotides, the CDR3 is TGTGCCAGTAGTCCCCAGATACCGGGACAGGGGTTGGATGGCTACACCTTC.